These T cell receptor beta chains were read from a single sample in a study of PD-1 blockade in classical Hodgkin lymphoma. The repertoire was sequenced with immunoSEQ multiplex PCR; TCRdb's copy has only in-frame clones and lacks some. The data show tens of thousands of clones, with over 70% seen just once and roughly 9.6% held by the top ten. Sequences were derived from peripheral blood mononuclear cells (PBMCs), sampled at baseline. Receptors were obtained from a human donor with classical Hodgkin lymphoma. The CDR3 runs from the conserved cysteine through the conserved F or W. The order of the fields is J gene, V gene, clone size, D gene, CDR3 DNA, CDR3 protein. D genes are given only for firm matches. Part of the rows lack a size; the others show once, few, many or a class for expanded clones.

TRBJ2-4,TRBV5-5,few,TRBD1,TGTGCCAGCAGCTTGGTCCCGGGACAGGAACTAGCCAAAAACATTCAGTACTTC,CASSLVPGQELAKNIQYF
TRBJ2-2,TRBV14,NA,TRBD2,TGTGCCAGCAGCCAAGAGGCAGCGGGAGGGCCGGGCGGGGAGCTGTTTTTT,CASSQEAAGGPGGELFF
TRBJ2-6,TRBV4-1,few,TRBD1,TGCGCCAGCCCCGGGACAGGGGACTCTGGGGCCAACGTCCTGACTTTC,CASPGTGDSGANVLTF
TRBJ1-6,TRBV28,NA,NA,TGTGCCAGCAGTCCCATGCAGATACTATCTTTGCCCCATTCACCCCTCCACTTT,CASSPMQILSLPHSPLHF
TRBJ1-1,TRBV6-1,NA,NA,TGTGCCAGCAGTGTACAGAATGGGGCGGGAACTGAAGCTTTCTTT,CASSVQNGAGTEAFF
TRBJ1-4,TRBV6-5,NA,TRBD1,TGTGCCAGCAGCAGGGCAGGGGGAACTAATGAAAAACTGTTTTTT,CASSRAGGTNEKLFF
TRBJ1-1,TRBV19,NA,NA,TGTGCCAGTAGTATGGGCAGGGCGAACACTGAAGCTTTCTTT,CASSMGRANTEAFF
TRBJ2-7,TRBV2,NA,TRBD1,TGTGCCAGCAGCATCGGACAGGGAAAGCCCTACGAGCAGTACTTC,CASSIGQGKPYEQYF
TRBJ2-3,TRBV7-9,NA,NA,TGTGCCAGCAGCTCCCCGGGACCTCGCACAGATACGCAGTATTTT,CASSSPGPRTDTQYF
TRBJ1-1,TRBV6-5,once,NA,TGTGCCAGCAGTTACCGGGGGGCTGAAGCTTTCTTT,CASSYRGAEAFF
TRBJ2-3,TRBV9,NA,NA,TGTGCCAGCAGGCGAGGGGGTGCCACAGATACGCAGTATTTT,CASRRGGATDTQYF
TRBJ1-1,TRBV30,NA,TRBD1,TGTGCCTGGAGTACAGGGGCTAACACTGAAGCTTTCTTT,CAWSTGANTEAFF
TRBJ2-2,TRBV30,NA,NA,TGTGCCTGGAGGGACATCGTGGTAACCGGGGAGCTGTTTTTT,CAWRDIVVTGELFF
TRBJ2-7,TRBV5-1,NA,NA,TGCGCCAGCAGCTTGGAGAAGCCCTCCTACGAGCAGTACTTC,CASSLEKPSYEQYF
TRBJ1-4,TRBV7-9,NA,NA,TGTGCCAGCAGCTTAAGGACATCTAATGAAAAACTGTTTTTT,CASSLRTSNEKLFF